What follows is one TCR beta chain and its context. Its target is unknown. This sample is part of a study of T cell repertoires in cytomegalovirus infection. Overall study context: In public TCR beta signatures, there were indications of both CMV infection and matching HLA type. Overall study results and limits: Identification of carriers of CMV plus the relevant HLA was achieved through cumulative public TCR beta family frequency. CMV-specific HLA-C-restricted TCR beta clonotypes dominated the ex vivo response.

CDR1 and CDR2 (germline): MDHEN, SYDVKM. This CDR3 is built from 14 residues. The V and J ends lost 10 bases and 1 base respectively, with 14 bases between them. MiXCR, run by TCRdb on the reads, gives a single entry per CDR3 protein. The sample consists of some 180,000 distinct CDR3 sequences, about 21% of them appearing once. Sequenced sample: PBMCs. This chain uses TRBV28 with TRBJ1-3, with D tentatively TRBD1 (6 bases). The source of this sequence is a human donor in good health (CMV status not recorded). Some clones in this sample may be carry-over from other donors' samples. CDR3 residues: CATRGQRSGNTIYF. The DNA of the CDR3 is TGTGCCACCCGGGGACAAAGATCTGGAAACACCATATATTTT.